A selection of T cell receptor beta chains follows, all from one sample in a study of blood T cell repertoires in COVID-19. Clones were sequenced by immunoSEQ multiplex PCR, and TCRdb holds only the in-frame ones, with some missing. The table shows about 200,000 clones, with 60% to 85% occurring only once. Sequencing was performed on peripheral blood. The receptor source for this set is a woman in her seventies with acute or convalescent COVID-19. CDR3s include the opening cysteine and the closing phenylalanine or tryptophan. D genes are given only for firm matches. Part of the rows lack a size; the others show once, few, many or a class for expanded clones.

>TRBV29-1|NA|NA|TRBJ2-1
CSAVGAQLRNEQFF
TGCAGCGCCGTTGGAGCTCAGCTAAGGAATGAGCAGTTCTTC
>TRBV7-9|TRBD1|NA|TRBJ2-7
CASSLGPLGGYYEQYF
TGTGCCAGCAGCTTAGGCCCTTTAGGGGGCTACTACGAGCAGTACTTC
>TRBV18|TRBD1|NA|TRBJ1-2
CASSPGQGATYGYTF
TGTGCCAGCTCACCTGGACAGGGGGCCACCTATGGCTACACCTTC
>TRBV7-6|TRBD2|NA|TRBJ2-3
CASSLGPLTSGRKDTQYF
TGTGCCAGCAGCTTAGGCCCCCTGACTAGCGGGAGGAAAGATACGCAGTATTTT
>TRBV28|NA|NA|TRBJ2-7
CASSSVYEQYF
TGTGCCAGCAGTTCAGTCTACGAGCAGTACTTC
>TRBV9|TRBD2|NA|TRBJ2-3
CASSVSRVAGPDTQYF
TGTGCCAGCAGCGTAAGCAGGGTAGCGGGGCCAGATACGCAGTATTTT
>TRBV30|NA|NA|TRBJ1-6
CAWSHNRNSPLHF
TGTGCCTGGAGTCACAACAGGAATTCACCCCTCCACTTT
>TRBV28|NA|NA|TRBJ1-2
CASRRTGTGGYTF
TGTGCCAGCAGGAGAACAGGTACGGGTGGCTACACCTTC
>TRBV18|NA|NA|TRBJ1-6
CASSSEGDYNSPLHF
TGTGCCAGCTCATCAGAGGGAGACTATAATTCACCCCTCCACTTT
>TRBV30|TRBD2|NA|TRBJ2-1
CAWSVHGREQFF
TGTGCCTGGAGTGTACACGGGAGGGAGCAGTTCTTC
>TRBV9|TRBD2|NA|TRBJ2-1
CASSVSSGRVYNEQFF
TGTGCCAGCAGCGTGTCTAGCGGGAGGGTCTACAATGAGCAGTTCTTC
>TRBV28|TRBD1|NA|TRBJ1-4
CASSPTGINEKLFF
TGTGCCAGCAGCCCGACAGGGATTAATGAAAAACTGTTTTTT
>TRBV28|TRBD1|NA|TRBJ1-6
CASSHRGTAYNSPLHF
TGTGCCAGCAGTCACCGTGGGACAGCCTATAATTCACCCCTCCACTTT
>TRBV4-2|NA|few|TRBJ2-1
CASSQGIRGGGLAVYNEQFF
TGTGCCAGCAGCCAAGGAATCAGGGGAGGAGGCCTAGCGGTCTACAATGAGCAGTTCTTC
>TRBV30|NA|NA|TRBJ1-6
CAWSPGGNSPLHF
TGTGCCTGGAGTCCCGGCGGTAATTCACCCCTCCACTTT
>TRBV19|NA|few|TRBJ2-1
CASSTTGWRNEQFF
TGTGCCAGTAGTACTACAGGGTGGCGCAATGAGCAGTTCTTC
>TRBV11-2|TRBD1|once|TRBJ2-7
CASGWGTGGEEQYF
TGTGCCAGCGGATGGGGGACAGGGGGCGAAGAGCAGTACTTC
>TRBV5-4|TRBD1|few|TRBJ1-6
CASSLGQGSSPLHF
TGTGCCAGCAGCTTGGGACAGGGAAGTTCACCCCTCCACTTT
>TRBV4-1|NA|NA|TRBJ1-5
CASSQDRTDNQPQHF
TGCGCCAGCAGCCAAGATAGGACAGACAATCAGCCCCAGCATTTT
>TRBV6-1|NA|NA|TRBJ2-6
CASSVRTARSGANVLTF
TGTGCCAGCAGTGTAAGGACAGCGCGCTCTGGGGCCAACGTCCTGACTTTC
>TRBV5-1|NA|NA|TRBJ2-5
CASSWGELETQYF
TGCGCCAGCAGTTGGGGGGAATTGGAGACCCAGTACTTC
>TRBV28|TRBD1|NA|TRBJ1-2
CASSLSSGGGGYTF
TGTGCCAGCAGTTTATCTTCAGGGGGCGGAGGCTACACCTTC
>TRBV6-5|TRBD1|NA|TRBJ1-2
CASSYGQADYGYTF
TGTGCCAGCAGTTATGGACAGGCTGACTATGGCTACACCTTC
>TRBV10-3|TRBD1|NA|TRBJ2-2
CAISEPTGWGTGELFF
TGTGCCATCAGTGAGCCGACAGGGTGGGGAACCGGGGAGCTGTTTTTT
>TRBV7-9|NA|many|TRBJ2-7
CASRPAGGSYEQYF
TGTGCCAGCAGACCAGCCGGGGGTTCCTACGAGCAGTACTTC
>TRBV7-9|NA|NA|TRBJ1-4
CASSLDGMEEKLFF
TGTGCCAGCAGCTTAGACGGGATGGAGGAAAAACTGTTTTTT
>TRBV4-1|TRBD1|few|TRBJ2-3
CASSQDARGPGDTQYF
TGCGCCAGCAGCCAAGATGCGAGGGGGCCGGGAGATACGCAGTATTTT
>TRBV5-1|TRBD1|NA|TRBJ1-6
CASSFGQGAGSPLHF
TGCGCCAGCAGCTTTGGGCAGGGGGCAGGTTCACCCCTCCACTTT
>TRBV3-1/TRBV3-2|TRBD2|NA|TRBJ2-3
CASSQISGTPNTQYF
TGTGCCAGCAGCCAAATTAGCGGGACTCCGAATACGCAGTATTTT
>TRBV2|NA|few|TRBJ1-2
CASKTGLVYGYTF
TGTGCCAGCAAAACAGGGTTGGTCTATGGCTACACCTTC
>TRBV19|NA|NA|TRBJ1-1
CATRQNTEAFF
TGTGCCACCAGACAGAACACTGAAGCTTTCTTT
>TRBV6-5|TRBD1|NA|TRBJ1-4
CASSYSGTENEKLFF
TGTGCCAGCAGTTACTCTGGGACAGAGAATGAAAAACTGTTTTTT
>TRBV7-2|TRBD1|NA|TRBJ1-2
CASSLAGTGGANYGYTF
TGTGCCAGCAGCTTAGCCGGGACAGGGGGCGCTAACTATGGCTACACCTTC
>TRBV30|TRBD1|NA|TRBJ2-7
CAWEAARQGIYEQYF
TGTGCCTGGGAAGCAGCGAGACAGGGGATCTACGAGCAGTACTTC
>TRBV18|TRBD1|NA|TRBJ2-1
CASSPNRGNEQFF
TGTGCCAGCTCACCAAACAGGGGAAATGAGCAGTTCTTC
>TRBV19|NA|NA|TRBJ1-2
CASTSDYGYTF
TGTGCCAGTACCTCTGACTATGGCTACACCTTC
>TRBV24-1|TRBD1|NA|TRBJ2-3
CATSDSRQGMRDTQYF
TGTGCCACCAGTGATTCCCGACAGGGGATGAGAGATACGCAGTATTTT
>TRBV2|NA|NA|TRBJ2-4
CASRRDWVAKNIQYF
TGTGCCAGCAGGAGGGACTGGGTAGCCAAAAACATTCAGTACTTC
>TRBV15|NA|NA|TRBJ1-5
CATSRVTGTGQPQHF
TGTGCCACCAGCAGAGTTACAGGGACGGGTCAGCCCCAGCATTTT
>TRBV7-6|NA|few|TRBJ1-1
CASSPVGGANTEAFF
TGTGCCAGCAGCCCAGTGGGGGGTGCGAACACTGAAGCTTTCTTT
>TRBV3-1/TRBV3-2|NA|NA|TRBJ2-1
CASSQAPGFPGSNEQFF
TGTGCCAGCAGCCAAGCCCCCGGGTTCCCGGGGTCCAATGAGCAGTTCTTC
>TRBV15|TRBD2|NA|TRBJ2-7
CATSRDPPGRAGEQYF
TGTGCCACCAGCAGAGACCCACCCGGGAGGGCCGGCGAGCAGTACTTC
>TRBV27|TRBD1|NA|TRBJ1-1
CASSAPQGAYTEAFF
TGTGCCAGCAGTGCCCCACAGGGGGCGTACACTGAAGCTTTCTTT
>TRBV5-1|NA|NA|TRBJ2-5
CASSFLADQETQYF
TGCGCCAGCAGCTTTCTTGCGGACCAAGAGACCCAGTACTTC
>TRBV7-9|NA|NA|TRBJ2-1
CASSPTVYNEQFF
TGTGCCAGCAGCCCGACAGTTTACAATGAGCAGTTCTTC
>TRBV5-1|NA|NA|TRBJ1-2
CASSTGWNYGYTF
TGCGCCAGCAGTACGGGGTGGAACTATGGCTACACCTTC
>TRBV7-9|TRBD2|NA|TRBJ2-3
CASSVMRTSGNADTQYF
TGTGCCAGCAGCGTCATGAGGACTAGCGGGAATGCAGATACGCAGTATTTT
>TRBV7-8|TRBD1|NA|TRBJ2-7
CASSGQGGSYEQYF
TGTGCCAGCAGCGGACAGGGGGGGTCCTACGAGCAGTACTTC
>TRBV19|TRBD2|NA|TRBJ2-1
CASSRTGTSGKTPRNEQFF
TGTGCCAGTAGCAGAACCGGGACTAGCGGGAAGACGCCCAGAAATGAGCAGTTCTTC
>TRBV9|TRBD2|NA|TRBJ2-2
CASTRTSGTNTGELFF
TGTGCCAGCACCCGGACTAGCGGGACGAACACCGGGGAGCTGTTTTTT
>TRBV18|TRBD1|NA|TRBJ1-2
CASSLGTGESQAGYTF
TGTGCCAGCTCACTCGGGACAGGGGAGTCACAAGCTGGCTACACCTTC
>TRBV28|NA|NA|TRBJ2-5
CASSFWGEETQYF
TGTGCCAGCAGTTTCTGGGGGGAGGAGACCCAGTACTTC
>TRBV19|TRBD1|NA|TRBJ2-4
CASSRSGTGSLAKNIQYF
TGTGCCAGTAGCCGGTCCGGGACAGGCTCCTTAGCCAAAAACATTCAGTACTTC
>TRBV28|NA|NA|TRBJ1-2
CASSLGGSIAAGYTF
TGTGCCAGCAGTTTAGGTGGCAGCATAGCGGCTGGCTACACCTTC
>TRBV11-3|NA|NA|TRBJ2-2
CASSPLRDGELFF
TGTGCCAGCAGCCCTCTCCGGGACGGGGAGCTGTTTTTT
>TRBV6-6|TRBD2|once|TRBJ2-1
CASTRLVREGNEQFF
TGTGCCAGCACCCGTCTTGTGCGGGAGGGCAATGAGCAGTTCTTC
>TRBV18|TRBD2|NA|TRBJ2-7
CASSPGTSGYEQYF
TGTGCCAGCTCACCCGGGACTAGCGGGTACGAGCAGTACTTC
>TRBV11-2|NA|NA|TRBJ2-1
CASSLVGGKSNNEQFF
TGTGCCAGCAGCTTAGTGGGCGGGAAGTCTAACAATGAGCAGTTCTTC
>TRBV7-8|NA|NA|TRBJ1-1
CASSRPRGEAFF
TGTGCCAGCAGCCGGCCGCGGGGTGAAGCTTTCTTT
>TRBV19|TRBD2|NA|TRBJ2-1
CASSIDTPASGSYNEQFF
TGTGCCAGTAGTATAGATACCCCGGCTAGCGGATCCTACAATGAGCAGTTCTTC